The 14 T cell receptor beta chains presented below share a single source sample, sequenced in a study of T-cell reconstitution after alpha-beta-depleted transplantation in children. Preparation of the TCRbeta library used unique molecular identifiers. TCRdb re-analysed the PCR reads in MiXCR, keeping a single row per CDR3 protein. The data hold more than 450,000 distinct CDR3 sequences, with around 16% observed a single time. This sample comprised PBMCs from the stem cell graft donor, obtained from the stem cell graft. The receptors originated from a human donor who donated a stem cell graft to a child with acute lymphoblastic leukemia.

The chain carries TRBV3-1 and TRBJ1-4; no clear D. V lost 2 bases and J lost 5, with 9 bases in between. Germline assignment: CDR1 LGHDT and CDR2 YNNKEL (reference sequence). The CDR3 covers 14 residues. The CDR3: CASSQPDRNEKLFF. CDR3 nucleotide sequence: TGTGCCAGCAGCCAACCGGACCGAAATGAAAAACTGTTTTTT.

In this sample, this clonotype turned up a few times. The chain links TRBV7-9 to TRBJ2-5, with D unclear. The CDR3 runs to 16 residues. V was cut by 5 bases and J by 1 base, with 17 bases left in between. Germline CDR1 is SEHNR and CDR2 is FQNEAQ (reference sequence). CDR3 coding DNA: TGTGCCAGCAGCAGCACACGAACAGAACCCCAAGAGACCCAGTACTTC. It specifies CASSSTRTEPQETQYF.

V and J are TRBV20-1 and TRBJ2-7; possibly TRBD2 for D (5 bases). The germline V gene has CDR1 DFQATT and CDR2 SNEGSKA (reference sequence). This CDR3 has 15 amino acids. Trimming stripped 0 bases from V and 7 bases from J, with 19 bases between. CDR3 loop: CSARDPTGSPWEQYF. The DNA for the CDR3 is TGCAGTGCTAGAGATCCTACGGGAAGCCCGTGGGAGCAGTACTTC.

The chain uses TRBV18 and TRBJ2-2; 10 positions agree with TRBD1. V shed 2 bases, J shed 3 bases, and the junction held 9 bases outside the gene matches. The CDR3 contains 18 residues. Germline CDR1 and CDR2: KGHSH and LQKENI. The CDR3 spells CASSPRQGAVGHTGELFF. CDR3 sequence (DNA): TGTGCCAGCTCACCAAGACAGGGGGCGGTCGGTCACACCGGGGAGCTGTTTTTT.

The J gene is TRBJ2-2, the V gene TRBV29-1; no firm D call. The CDR3 is 13 amino acids. Trimming cost V 6 bases and J 0 bases, with 8 bases left between them. Per the germline V gene, CDR1 is SQVTM and CDR2 is ANQGSEA. The CDR3 coding sequence is TGCAGCGTGGGGTTCGCGAACACCGGGGAGCTGTTTTTT. Residues: CSVGFANTGELFF.

This clonotype appeared a few times. The chain is built from TRBV25-1 and TRBJ2-7; D unresolved. Germline V lookup: CDR1 MGHDK, CDR2 SYGVNS. This CDR3 is 14 amino acids long. With 10 bases removed from V and 5 bases from J, the gap between germline ends came to 21 bases. DNA of the CDR3: TGTGCCACCTCCAAGCCACACGGCTGGGACGAGCAGTACTTC. Translating gives CATSKPHGWDEQYF.

The J gene is TRBJ1-1, the V gene TRBV4-1; D may be TRBD1 (5 bases). CDR3 length equals 15 residues. Trimming removed 1 base from V and 4 bases from J, with 13 bases in between. The germline gives CDR1 MGHRA, CDR2 YSYEKL. CDR3 sequence reads: CASSQVTQGGTEAFF. In DNA form, the CDR3 reads TGCGCCAGCAGCCAAGTGACCCAGGGTGGCACTGAAGCTTTCTTT.

The gene calls are TRBV6-1 and TRBJ2-1, with 7 bases that match TRBD2. The V and J ends lost 3 bases and 5 bases, in that order; junction bases with no gene match: 7. The length of the CDR3 is 15 residues. The germline V gene encodes CDR1 MNHNS and CDR2 SASEGT. CDR3: CASSDLGLGNNEQFF. The CDR3 DNA follows: TGTGCCAGCAGTGATCTTGGACTAGGGAACAATGAGCAGTTCTTC.

This clonotype has only a few counts. V gene TRBV12-3 or TRBV12-4 combines with J gene TRBJ1-2; 7 nucleotides agree with TRBD1. Unmatched junction bases numbered 6, after V lost 7 bases and J lost 4 bases. This CDR3 has 13 amino acids. DNA for the CDR3: TGTGCCAGCACCCTGGACAGGAGCTATGGCTACACCTTC. Its translation is CASTLDRSYGYTF.

The rearrangement links TRBV20-1 to TRBJ2-5; the D gene is possibly TRBD2 (5 bases). Germline V gene lookup returns CDR1 DFQATT and CDR2 SNEGSKA (reference sequence). The ends were cut back, 3 bases at V and 5 bases at J, with 16 bases in the middle. This CDR3 has 14 residues. The CDR3 DNA follows: TGCAGTGCTAGTCCCAGCGGTCTGTGGGAGACCCAGTACTTC. Its translation is CSASPSGLWETQYF.

CDR3 sequence (DNA): TGTGCCAGCAGCCTCAGGGGGCAAGAGGATGGCTACACCTTC. As protein: CASSLRGQEDGYTF. The rearrangement joins TRBV3-1 to TRBJ1-2, with 8 positions matching TRBD1. V was pared by 4 bases and J by 6 bases, with 7 bases of the junction left unmatched. CDR1 is LGHDT and CDR2 is YNNKEL in the germline V gene (reference sequence). CDR3 length: 14 amino acids.

This clonotype has a handful of counts. This CDR3 is CASSDGGRETQYF. CDR3 in DNA: TGTGCCAGCAGTGACGGGGGGCGCGAGACCCAGTACTTC. The chain recombines TRBV25-1 with TRBJ2-5, with a possible D match to TRBD2 (7 bases). The germline CDR1 and CDR2 sequences are MGHDK and SYGVNS. The CDR3 is made up of 13 amino acids. V was pared by 3 bases and J by 5 bases, with 10 bases between.

The chain recombines TRBV5-4 with TRBJ2-3, with D maybe TRBD2 (5 bases). The CDR3 length is 17 residues. The V and J ends lost 1 base and 6 bases respectively, with 21 bases between them. Germline V lookup: CDR1 SGHNT, CDR2 YYREEE (reference sequence). The CDR3 bases are TGTGCCAGCAGCTTGAAGATCGTGGCGGGTGTCAGGGATACGCAGTATTTT. Amino acids: CASSLKIVAGVRDTQYF.

The chain links TRBV3-1 to TRBJ1-1; the D is unclear. This CDR3 region has 14 residues. The germline gives CDR1 LGHDT, CDR2 YNNKEL (reference sequence). The germline V and J ends were trimmed by 3 bases and 4 bases, with 12 bases remaining between them. The CDR3 region has the DNA TGTGCCAGCAGCCAGGAGGCCCCCGGCACTGAAGCTTTCTTT. Translating gives CASSQEAPGTEAFF.